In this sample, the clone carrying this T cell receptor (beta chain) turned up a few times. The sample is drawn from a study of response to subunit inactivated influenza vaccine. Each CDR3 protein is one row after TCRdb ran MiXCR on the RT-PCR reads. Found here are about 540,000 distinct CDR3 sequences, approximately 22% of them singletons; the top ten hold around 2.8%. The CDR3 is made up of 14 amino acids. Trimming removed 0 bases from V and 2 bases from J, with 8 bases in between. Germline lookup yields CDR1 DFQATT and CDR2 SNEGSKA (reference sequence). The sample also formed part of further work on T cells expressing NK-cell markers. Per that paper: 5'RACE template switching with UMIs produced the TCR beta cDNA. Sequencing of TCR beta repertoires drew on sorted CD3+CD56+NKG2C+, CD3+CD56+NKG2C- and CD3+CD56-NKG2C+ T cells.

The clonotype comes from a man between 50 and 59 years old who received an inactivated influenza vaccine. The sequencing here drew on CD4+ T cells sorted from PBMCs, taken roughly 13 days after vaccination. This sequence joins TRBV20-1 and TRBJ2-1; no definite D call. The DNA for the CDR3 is TGCAGTGCTAGAGACGTAGCCGCCTACAATGAGCAGTTCTTC. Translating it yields CSARDVAAYNEQFF.